This T cell receptor beta chain was recovered during a study of T cells in Graves' hyperthyroidism and ophthalmopathy. Ten or more counts support this clonotype. TCR beta CDR3 region amplification was performed from RNA transcripts. The HTBI primer set served for first-round RT-PCR of the TCR CDR3. TCRdb processed the multiplex PCR reads anew with MiXCR; each CDR3 protein has one entry. The data hold 250,000 to 300,000 distinct CDR3 sequences, with roughly a fifth observed a single time. The CDR3 runs 15 residues. CDR1 is DFQATT and CDR2 is SNEGSKA in the germline V gene (reference sequence). With 6 bases clipped from V and 5 bases from J, the junction kept 13 bases outside the gene matches.

The sequenced sample was blood. This sequence was found in a man in his forties or fifties with Graves' ophthalmopathy. The chain is built from TRBV20-1 and TRBJ2-7; 10 bases are shared with TRBD1. The CDR3 nucleotides read TGCAGTGCGGATAAGGGGAGGACAGGGGGACACGAGCAGTACTTC. Residues: CSADKGRTGGHEQYF.